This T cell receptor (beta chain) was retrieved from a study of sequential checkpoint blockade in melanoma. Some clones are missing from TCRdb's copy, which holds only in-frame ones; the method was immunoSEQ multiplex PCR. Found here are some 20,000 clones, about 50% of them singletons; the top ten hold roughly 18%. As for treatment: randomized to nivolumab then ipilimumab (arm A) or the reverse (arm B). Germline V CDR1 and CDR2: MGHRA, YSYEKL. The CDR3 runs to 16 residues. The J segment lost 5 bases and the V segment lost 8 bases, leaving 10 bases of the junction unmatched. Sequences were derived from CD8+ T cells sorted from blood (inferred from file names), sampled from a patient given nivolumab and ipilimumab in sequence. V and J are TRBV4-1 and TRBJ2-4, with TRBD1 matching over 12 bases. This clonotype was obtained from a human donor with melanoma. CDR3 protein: CASSPGQGASQNIQYF. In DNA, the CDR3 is TGCGCCAGCTCCCCGGGACAGGGGGCTTCTCAAAACATTCAGTACTTC.